A selection of T cell receptor beta chains follows, all from one sample in a study of blood T cell repertoires in COVID-19. Produced via immunoSEQ multiplex PCR; TCRdb's table is partial and in-frame only. Among about 22,000 clones listed, about 90% were seen once. The sequenced sample consisted of peripheral blood. All receptors derive from a woman aged 70-85 years with active COVID-19. CDR3s include the opening cysteine and the closing phenylalanine or tryptophan. Fields, in order: CDR3 DNA, CDR3 protein, V gene, J gene, clone size, D gene. D genes are given only for firm matches. A clone size is listed for some rows: how often the clone was seen (once, few, many), or a class if it is expanded.

cdr3_nt: TGTGCCAGCAGGGACGGGAGGACCACCGGGGAGCTGTTTTTT; cdr3_aa: CASRDGRTTGELFF; v_call: TRBV2; j_call: TRBJ2-2; clone_size: .; d_call: TRBD2
cdr3_nt: TGCGCCAGCAGTTTGGACTCTTTCTATGGCTACACCTTC; cdr3_aa: CASSLDSFYGYTF; v_call: TRBV4-1; j_call: TRBJ1-2; clone_size: .; d_call: .
cdr3_nt: TGTGCCATCAGTGGGCAGGGCTCCACTGAAGCTTTCTTT; cdr3_aa: CAISGQGSTEAFF; v_call: TRBV10-3; j_call: TRBJ1-1; clone_size: .; d_call: .
cdr3_nt: TGTGCCAGCAGCTTAGATCGGGGGGGCGAGCAGTACTTC; cdr3_aa: CASSLDRGGEQYF; v_call: TRBV11-3; j_call: TRBJ2-7; clone_size: .; d_call: TRBD2
cdr3_nt: TGTGCCAGCAGCCAAGACAGAAACATAGGAAACACCATATATTTT; cdr3_aa: CASSQDRNIGNTIYF; v_call: TRBV5-5; j_call: TRBJ1-3; clone_size: .; d_call: .
cdr3_nt: TGTGCCAGCAGCTGGGGGCGGCGGCAGGGTAGGACTAATGAAAAACTGTTTTTT; cdr3_aa: CASSWGRRQGRTNEKLFF; v_call: TRBV5-8; j_call: TRBJ1-4; clone_size: .; d_call: .
cdr3_nt: TGCGCCAGCAGGCGGGACAGGGGATGGTCTGAGACCCAGTACTTC; cdr3_aa: CASRRDRGWSETQYF; v_call: TRBV5-1; j_call: TRBJ2-5; clone_size: few; d_call: TRBD1
cdr3_nt: TGTGCCAGCATCCCCGTCCGGGACTACCGCAATGAGCAGTTCTTC; cdr3_aa: CASIPVRDYRNEQFF; v_call: TRBV28; j_call: TRBJ2-1; clone_size: .; d_call: TRBD2
cdr3_nt: TGCGCCAGCAGCTTGGTGCCAGGTATAGATACGCAGTATTTT; cdr3_aa: CASSLVPGIDTQYF; v_call: TRBV5-1; j_call: TRBJ2-3; clone_size: .; d_call: .
cdr3_nt: TGCGCCAGCAGCTCCGCTGGAAGCGGGAGTGCAGATACGCAGTATTTT; cdr3_aa: CASSSAGSGSADTQYF; v_call: TRBV5-1; j_call: TRBJ2-3; clone_size: .; d_call: TRBD2
cdr3_nt: TGTGCCACCAGTGGACGGGATCACTCTGGGGCCAACGTCCTGACTTTC; cdr3_aa: CATSGRDHSGANVLTF; v_call: TRBV24-1; j_call: TRBJ2-6; clone_size: .; d_call: .
cdr3_nt: TGTGCCAGCAGTTTCTGGTCGAGGAGCAATCAGCCCCAGCATTTT; cdr3_aa: CASSFWSRSNQPQHF; v_call: TRBV28; j_call: TRBJ1-5; clone_size: .; d_call: .
cdr3_nt: TGTGCCAGCAGTTTAAGCGGTCCTGAGCAGTTCTTC; cdr3_aa: CASSLSGPEQFF; v_call: TRBV28; j_call: TRBJ2-1; clone_size: .; d_call: .
cdr3_nt: TGTGCCAGCAGCTTGCTCTCTCAGGCAGATACGCAGTATTTT; cdr3_aa: CASSLLSQADTQYF; v_call: TRBV11-2; j_call: TRBJ2-3; clone_size: .; d_call: .
cdr3_nt: TGTGCCAGCGGACAGGGAGCCTACGAGCAGTACTTC; cdr3_aa: CASGQGAYEQYF; v_call: TRBV5-4; j_call: TRBJ2-7; clone_size: few; d_call: TRBD1
cdr3_nt: TGTGCCAGCAGCTTGCCAGGGATGACTGAAGCTTTCTTT; cdr3_aa: CASSLPGMTEAFF; v_call: TRBV7-2; j_call: TRBJ1-1; clone_size: .; d_call: .
cdr3_nt: TGCAGCGTCCAGGAAAATAGCAATCAGCCCCAGCATTTT; cdr3_aa: CSVQENSNQPQHF; v_call: TRBV29-1; j_call: TRBJ1-5; clone_size: .; d_call: .
cdr3_nt: TGTGCCAGCTCACCAGAGGCCCAGCCGAACACTGAAGCTTTCTTT; cdr3_aa: CASSPEAQPNTEAFF; v_call: TRBV18; j_call: TRBJ1-1; clone_size: .; d_call: .
cdr3_nt: TGTGCCAGCTCCCCCCCCGGGACAGGACTATATGGCTACACCTTC; cdr3_aa: CASSPPGTGLYGYTF; v_call: TRBV18; j_call: TRBJ1-2; clone_size: .; d_call: TRBD1
cdr3_nt: TGTGCCAGCAGCCAAGTCCGTAACTATGGCTACACCTTC; cdr3_aa: CASSQVRNYGYTF; v_call: TRBV14; j_call: TRBJ1-2; clone_size: .; d_call: .
cdr3_nt: TGTGCCAGCAGTAATAATTCCTACGAGCAGTACTTC; cdr3_aa: CASSNNSYEQYF; v_call: TRBV12-3/TRBV12-4; j_call: TRBJ2-7; clone_size: .; d_call: .
cdr3_nt: TGTGCCAGCAGCCTCGGGGTAGCGGGGCCTTACGAGCAGTACTTC; cdr3_aa: CASSLGVAGPYEQYF; v_call: TRBV7-9; j_call: TRBJ2-7; clone_size: .; d_call: TRBD2
cdr3_nt: TGTGCCAGCAGCCACCCAGGAGGTACCGGGGAGCTGTTTTTT; cdr3_aa: CASSHPGGTGELFF; v_call: TRBV3-1/TRBV3-2; j_call: TRBJ2-2; clone_size: once; d_call: .
cdr3_nt: TGCGCCAGCAGTGCGGTCAGGGGCTACGAGCAGTACTTC; cdr3_aa: CASSAVRGYEQYF; v_call: TRBV10-1; j_call: TRBJ2-7; clone_size: .; d_call: .
cdr3_nt: TGTGCCAGCTCAGGGACATCGAACTTAGCTAACTATGGCTACACCTTC; cdr3_aa: CASSGTSNLANYGYTF; v_call: TRBV18; j_call: TRBJ1-2; clone_size: .; d_call: .
cdr3_nt: TGTGCCAGCAGCCGGACAGGGCGAGGCTACACCTTC; cdr3_aa: CASSRTGRGYTF; v_call: TRBV7-2; j_call: TRBJ1-2; clone_size: .; d_call: TRBD1
cdr3_nt: TGCGCCAGCAGTCCGACTAGCGGGCTTTACAATGAGCAGTTCTTC; cdr3_aa: CASSPTSGLYNEQFF; v_call: TRBV10-2; j_call: TRBJ2-1; clone_size: .; d_call: TRBD2
cdr3_nt: TGTGCCAGCAGTTACTCGACTAGCGGGAGTCGGGACGAGCAGTACTTC; cdr3_aa: CASSYSTSGSRDEQYF; v_call: TRBV6-6; j_call: TRBJ2-7; clone_size: .; d_call: TRBD2
cdr3_nt: TGTGCCAGCAGTCAAACAGGGGGCGAAAATCAGCCCCAGCATTTT; cdr3_aa: CASSQTGGENQPQHF; v_call: TRBV28; j_call: TRBJ1-5; clone_size: .; d_call: TRBD1
cdr3_nt: TGTGCCATTCCCGGGACAGATAACTATGGCTACACCTTC; cdr3_aa: CAIPGTDNYGYTF; v_call: TRBV10-3; j_call: TRBJ1-2; clone_size: .; d_call: TRBD1
cdr3_nt: TGTGCCAGCAGTTTGGGCGTGGGCCCCTACGAGCAGTACTTC; cdr3_aa: CASSLGVGPYEQYF; v_call: TRBV25-1; j_call: TRBJ2-7; clone_size: .; d_call: .
cdr3_nt: TGTGCCAGCACGGAGGTCTTCGCCAACGTCCTGACTTTC; cdr3_aa: CASTEVFANVLTF; v_call: TRBV28; j_call: TRBJ2-6; clone_size: .; d_call: .
cdr3_nt: TGCGCCAGCAGCTTGTATTCAGGGTCATACTCAAACACTGAAGCTTTCTTT; cdr3_aa: CASSLYSGSYSNTEAFF; v_call: TRBV5-1; j_call: TRBJ1-1; clone_size: .; d_call: .
cdr3_nt: TGTGCCAGCAGCTTTGCGCAGGGGGCCCCCTCTACGCAGTATTTT; cdr3_aa: CASSFAQGAPSTQYF; v_call: TRBV5-4; j_call: TRBJ2-3; clone_size: .; d_call: TRBD1
cdr3_nt: TGTGCCACCTCAGGGACACCTAATCAGCCCCAGCATTTT; cdr3_aa: CATSGTPNQPQHF; v_call: TRBV6-6; j_call: TRBJ1-5; clone_size: once; d_call: .
cdr3_nt: TGCGCCAGCAGCTATCGGGGGGGAGGTTTAGAGACCCAGTACTTC; cdr3_aa: CASSYRGGGLETQYF; v_call: TRBV5-1; j_call: TRBJ2-5; clone_size: .; d_call: TRBD2
cdr3_nt: TGTGCCAGCAGACCCTCCGGGACAGGGTTTCACCCTGGGGCCAACGTCCTGACTTTC; cdr3_aa: CASRPSGTGFHPGANVLTF; v_call: TRBV27; j_call: TRBJ2-6; clone_size: .; d_call: TRBD1
cdr3_nt: TGCGCCAGCAGCTTGGGACAGGGGAAAGATACGCAGTATTTT; cdr3_aa: CASSLGQGKDTQYF; v_call: TRBV5-1; j_call: TRBJ2-3; clone_size: .; d_call: TRBD1
cdr3_nt: TGTGCCAGCAGCACATACTTGGAGGCTTTCTTT; cdr3_aa: CASSTYLEAFF; v_call: TRBV6-2/TRBV6-3; j_call: TRBJ1-1; clone_size: .; d_call: .
cdr3_nt: TGTGCCAGCAGTGAAACAGGGGGGAAAACTGAAGCTTTCTTT; cdr3_aa: CASSETGGKTEAFF; v_call: TRBV6-1; j_call: TRBJ1-1; clone_size: .; d_call: TRBD1
cdr3_nt: TGCAGAGCGACAGGGCCCTACGAGCAGTACTTC; cdr3_aa: CRATGPYEQYF; v_call: TRBV20-1; j_call: TRBJ2-7; clone_size: .; d_call: TRBD1
cdr3_nt: TGTGCCAGCCCAGGGGGGAGAACTGAAGCTTTCTTT; cdr3_aa: CASPGGRTEAFF; v_call: TRBV25-1; j_call: TRBJ1-1; clone_size: once; d_call: TRBD1
cdr3_nt: TGCAGCGGACTGGACAGGACCAACACTGAAGCTTTCTTT; cdr3_aa: CSGLDRTNTEAFF; v_call: TRBV29-1; j_call: TRBJ1-1; clone_size: once; d_call: TRBD1
cdr3_nt: TGTGCCAGCAGCTTTCTAGCGGGAGAGGTCACCGGGGAGCTGTTTTTT; cdr3_aa: CASSFLAGEVTGELFF; v_call: TRBV7-2; j_call: TRBJ2-2; clone_size: .; d_call: TRBD2
cdr3_nt: TGCACCAGCAGCCAAGATGGGGAGCTCTCTGGAAACACCATATATTTT; cdr3_aa: CTSSQDGELSGNTIYF; v_call: TRBV1; j_call: TRBJ1-3; clone_size: .; d_call: .
cdr3_nt: TGTGCCAGCAGTCCAATGACTAGCGGGATTAACACCGAGCAGTTCTTC; cdr3_aa: CASSPMTSGINTEQFF; v_call: TRBV11-2; j_call: TRBJ2-1; clone_size: .; d_call: TRBD2
cdr3_nt: TGTGCCAGCAGCGCCGGGGGAGCGGGAAATACAGATACGCAGTATTTT; cdr3_aa: CASSAGGAGNTDTQYF; v_call: TRBV5-4; j_call: TRBJ2-3; clone_size: .; d_call: TRBD2
cdr3_nt: TGCGCCAGCAGCAGAGACCAAGGGGGACAGGGGGGCGAGCAGTACTTC; cdr3_aa: CASSRDQGGQGGEQYF; v_call: TRBV5-1; j_call: TRBJ2-7; clone_size: .; d_call: TRBD1
cdr3_nt: TGTGCCAGCAGCGTTGAGGCGGGGAACAATGAGCAGTTCTTC; cdr3_aa: CASSVEAGNNEQFF; v_call: TRBV9; j_call: TRBJ2-1; clone_size: .; d_call: .
cdr3_nt: TGTGCCAGCAAGCTAGGGGTGGTCGGGGCCAACGTCCTGACTTTC; cdr3_aa: CASKLGVVGANVLTF; v_call: TRBV2; j_call: TRBJ2-6; clone_size: .; d_call: .
cdr3_nt: TGTGCCAGCAGCCAAGCACATCTCGAGCAGTACTTC; cdr3_aa: CASSQAHLEQYF; v_call: TRBV3-1/TRBV3-2; j_call: TRBJ2-7; clone_size: .; d_call: .